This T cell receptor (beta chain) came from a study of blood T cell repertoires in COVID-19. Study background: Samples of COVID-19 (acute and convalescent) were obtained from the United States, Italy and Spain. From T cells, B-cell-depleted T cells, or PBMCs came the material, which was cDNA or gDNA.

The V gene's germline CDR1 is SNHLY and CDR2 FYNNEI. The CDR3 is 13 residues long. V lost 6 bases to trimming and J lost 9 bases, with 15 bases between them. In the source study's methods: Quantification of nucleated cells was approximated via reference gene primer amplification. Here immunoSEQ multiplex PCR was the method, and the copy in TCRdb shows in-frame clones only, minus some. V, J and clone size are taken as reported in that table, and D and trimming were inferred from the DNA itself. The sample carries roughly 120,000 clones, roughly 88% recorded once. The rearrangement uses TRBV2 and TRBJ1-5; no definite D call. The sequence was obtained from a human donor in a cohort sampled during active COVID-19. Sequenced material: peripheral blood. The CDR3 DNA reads TGTGCCAGCAGACAAACCGGGTTCGGGCCCCAGCATTTT. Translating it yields CASRQTGFGPQHF.